The 31 T cell receptor beta chains reported below all come from one sample, sequenced in a study of beta chain features in type 1 diabetes. As every portion of the isolated RNA was reverse transcribed, the sequencing read expressed TCRB transcripts. This table comes from immunoSEQ multiplex PCR, and its TCRdb copy is limited to in-frame clones, with some not included. This sample has 900,000 or so clones; 17% occur once, and the top ten carry around 0.02%. The sequencing input was naive CD4+ T cells from blood. These TCRs come from a woman in her late teens or twenties in good health.

This clone was seen a handful of times. Other DNA sequences in this specimen translate into the identical CDR3. The chain uses TRBV18 and TRBJ2-5, with D unclear. This CDR3 has 13 amino acids. Germline CDR1 KGHSH, CDR2 LQKENI. Trimming left V 3 bases short and J 1 base short, with 6 bases between. The CDR3 reads CASSPAGQETQYF. CDR3 DNA sequence: TGTGCCAGCTCACCTGCCGGCCAAGAGACCCAGTACTTC.

This clone was detected only a few times. The same CDR3 arises from other DNA sequences in this sample as well. V gene TRBV5-1 combines with J gene TRBJ2-1, with unresolved D. The germline V gene encodes CDR1 SGHRS and CDR2 YFSETQ. This CDR3 region has 14 residues. V was cut by 0 bases and J by 0 bases, with 4 bases left in between. DNA of the CDR3: TGCGCCAGCAGCTTGGCAGGCTCCTACAATGAGCAGTTCTTC. It specifies CASSLAGSYNEQFF.

This clone was detected a few times. The chain couples TRBV28 to TRBJ1-2; TRBD1 matches at 7 bases. The germline V gene has CDR1 MDHEN and CDR2 SYDVKM. The CDR3 is 14 amino acids. The V gene end was trimmed by 7 bases and the J gene end by 2 bases; junction bases not matched to a gene: 7. The CDR3 nucleotides are TGTGCCAGCACTACCGCGGGACAGAACTATGGCTACACCTTC. This sequence encodes CASTTAGQNYGYTF.

This clone has only a few counts. This CDR3 reads CASSSRKGVSGSSTDTQYF. CDR3 DNA sequence: TGTGCCAGCAGCTCACGAAAGGGGGTTAGCGGGAGTAGCACAGATACGCAGTATTTT. The genes are TRBV13 and TRBJ2-3; the match to TRBD2 covers 9 bases. Germline CDR1 and CDR2: PRHDT and FYEKMQ (reference sequence). The CDR3 spans 19 residues. The junction had 14 bases not matched to a gene; V was cut back by 4 bases and J by 0 bases.

The rearrangement uses TRBV7-9 and TRBJ2-2, with 7 nucleotides matching TRBD1. Trimming removed 5 bases from V and 3 bases from J; junction bases left unmatched: 9. CDR3 size: 16 residues. Germline lookup yields CDR1 SEHNR and CDR2 FQNEAQ (reference sequence). This CDR3 reads CASSPRQGHYTGELFF. The DNA of the CDR3 is TGTGCCAGCAGCCCCCGACAGGGCCACTACACCGGGGAGCTGTTTTTT. The variable domain in full, with the rest retrieved from reference TRBV7-9 and TRBJ2-2, is DTGVSQNPRHKITKRGQNVTFRCDPISEHNRLYWYRQTLGQGPEFLTYFQNEAQLEKSRLLSDRFSAERPKGSFSTLEIQRTEQGDSAMYLCASSPRQGHYTGELFFGEGSRLTVL.

This clone was counted only a few times. The V gene is TRBV28, the J gene TRBJ1-5, with TRBD1 matching 8 bases. Germline CDR1 reads MDHEN; CDR2 reads SYDVKM. The CDR3 runs to 14 residues. V lost 6 bases, J lost 9 bases, and 10 bases stayed unmatched. CDR3 residues: CASRKDRGVRPQHF. DNA of the CDR3: TGTGCCAGCAGGAAAGACAGGGGCGTTCGGCCCCAGCATTTT.

The chain joins TRBV7-2 to TRBJ2-1, with D perhaps TRBD2 (6 bases). V was pared by 6 bases and J by 5 bases, with 14 bases between. The germline CDR1 and CDR2 sequences are SGHTA and FQGNSA. The CDR3 consists of 14 residues. CDR3 sequence reads: CASSLGLINNEQFF. The CDR3 DNA follows: TGTGCCAGCAGTCTCGGACTAATAAACAATGAGCAGTTCTTC.

This clone showed up just a few times. The chain has TRBV4-3 and TRBJ2-4, with D unresolved. The CDR3 sequence is 14 residues long. Germline CDR1 LGHNA, CDR2 YSLEER. V lost 3 bases, J lost 0 bases, and 6 bases lay in between. Written as DNA, the CDR3 is TGCGCCAGCAGCCACTCATTAGCCAAAAACATTCAGTACTTC. Encoded protein: CASSHSLAKNIQYF.

The rearrangement uses TRBV4-3 and TRBJ1-2; D remains ambiguous. Per germline, CDR1 LGHNA and CDR2 YSLEER. V lost 0 bases and J lost 0, with 11 bases in between. This CDR3 is built from 16 residues. The CDR3 here is CASSQDFGWANYGYTF. Written as DNA, the CDR3 is TGCGCCAGCAGCCAAGATTTTGGTTGGGCTAACTATGGCTACACCTTC.

This clone has just a few counts. The rearrangement uses TRBV7-2 and TRBJ2-5; TRBD2 matches 8 bases. The V gene's germline CDR1 is SGHTA and CDR2 FQGNSA. Unmatched junction bases numbered 5, after V lost 4 bases and J lost 4 bases. This CDR3 is built from 14 residues. CDR3: CASSSGSGRETQYF. The CDR3 DNA reads TGTGCCAGCAGCTCCGGGAGCGGGAGAGAGACCCAGTACTTC.

This chain connects TRBV7-2 to TRBJ2-1; 13 bases map to TRBD2. From germline, CDR1 is SGHTA and CDR2 FQGNSA. V gave up 6 bases and J gave up 4 bases; unmatched junction bases: 3. This CDR3 contains 15 residues. CDR3 sequence: CASSPGLAGYNEQFF. CDR3 DNA: TGTGCCAGCAGTCCGGGACTAGCGGGGTACAATGAGCAGTTCTTC.

This clone was counted between two and nine times. The sample has other DNA sequences that encode this CDR3 too. The chain has TRBV7-9 and TRBJ2-7; D remains ambiguous. The CDR3 loop spans 13 amino acids. Deletions cut 0 bases from V and 2 bases from J, with 5 bases between. Germline CDR1 is SEHNR and CDR2 is FQNEAQ (reference sequence). This CDR3 reads CASSLAGAYEQYF. The DNA for the CDR3 is TGTGCCAGCAGCTTAGCGGGCGCCTACGAGCAGTACTTC.

This clone was counted a few times. The V and J genes are TRBV5-1 and TRBJ2-1; TRBD2 might be the D (6 bases). The CDR3 consists of 14 residues. V lost 5 bases and J lost 5, with 14 bases in between. CDR1 and CDR2 from the germline V gene are SGHRS and YFSETQ. The CDR3 sequence is CASRAGGRDNEQFF. The DNA of the CDR3 is TGCGCCAGCAGAGCCGGAGGGAGAGACAATGAGCAGTTCTTC. Using reference TRBV5-1 and TRBJ2-1 for the parts outside the CDR3, the full variable domain is KAGVTQTPRYLIKTRGQQVTLSCSPISGHRSVSWYQQTPGQGLQFLFEYFSETQRNKGNFPGRFSGRQFSNSRSEMNVSTLELGDSALYLCASRAGGRDNEQFFGPGTRLTVL.

In its sample, this clone was seen a few times. V and J are TRBV4-2 and TRBJ1-2; weak D call: TRBD1 (5 bases). Germline loops: CDR1 LGHNA, CDR2 YNFKEQ. CDR3 length: 18 amino acids. Deletions cut 1 base from V and 4 bases from J, with 22 bases between. This chain's CDR3 is CASSQAGPKDTVSYGYTF. The CDR3 DNA reads as TGTGCCAGCAGCCAAGCAGGTCCAAAGGACACAGTAAGCTATGGCTACACCTTC.

The chain has TRBV2 and TRBJ2-1; 9 nucleotides line up with TRBD1. V shed 6 bases, J shed 3 bases, and the junction held 3 bases outside the gene matches. Germline values: CDR1 SNHLY, CDR2 FYNNEI. There are 14 residues in the CDR3. In nucleotides, the CDR3 is TGTGCCAGCAGAAGACAGGGGGGCTACAATGAGCAGTTCTTC. As protein: CASRRQGGYNEQFF.

This clone was seen more than once but under ten times. V gene TRBV7-9 combines with J gene TRBJ2-1; TRBD2 aligns across 7 bases. Germline trimming cut 6 bases from V and 3 bases from J; bases unmatched to any gene: 8. The V gene's germline CDR1 is SEHNR and CDR2 FQNEAQ (reference sequence). This CDR3 region has 15 residues. CDR3 amino acids: CASSLRENLYNEQFF. In DNA, the CDR3 is TGTGCCAGCAGTTTGCGGGAGAATCTCTACAATGAGCAGTTCTTC.

The genes are TRBV19 and TRBJ1-4, with no clear D. The CDR3 loop spans 15 amino acids. Trimming cost V 6 bases and J 2 bases, with 13 bases left between them. Germline lookup yields CDR1 LNHDA and CDR2 SQIVND (reference sequence). The CDR3 is CASRDPGDTNEKLFF. The DNA of the CDR3 is TGTGCCAGTAGGGACCCAGGAGATACTAATGAAAAACTGTTTTTT.

The chain links TRBV5-8 to TRBJ1-5; TRBD1 matches at 8 bases. The ends lost 0 bases at V and 3 bases at J; junction bases unmatched: 5. This CDR3 region has 16 residues. Per germline, CDR1 SGHTS and CDR2 YDEGEE. CDR3 sequence (DNA): TGTGCCAGCAGCTTGGTGACAGGGGAGACCAATCAGCCCCAGCATTTT. This codes for CASSLVTGETNQPQHF.

The chain uses TRBV7-3 and TRBJ2-2; 7 nucleotides agree with TRBD1. Losses at the gene ends were 4 bases for V and 6 bases for J; bases not matched to a gene: 2. Germline lookup yields CDR1 SGHTA and CDR2 FQGTGA. This CDR3 is built from 13 residues. The CDR3 region is CASSSTGAGELFF. CDR3 nucleotides: TGTGCCAGCAGCTCTACAGGGGCCGGGGAGCTGTTTTTT.

The CDR3 loop reads CSAGGHEKLFF. For the CDR3, the DNA is TGCAGCGCAGGGGGCCATGAAAAACTGTTTTTT. The chain combines TRBV29-1 with TRBJ1-4; TRBD1 matches 8 bases. This CDR3 region has 11 residues. Germline loops: CDR1 SQVTM, CDR2 ANQGSEA. Unmatched junction bases numbered 1, after V lost 7 bases and J lost 6 bases.

There are a few counts of this clone. V is TRBV7-9 and J is TRBJ2-3, with unresolved D. Trimming took 8 bases from V and 4 from J, leaving 10 bases between them. The CDR3 is 12 residues long. CDR1 and CDR2 (germline): SEHNR, FQNEAQ (reference sequence). The CDR3 is CASGRMADTQYF. The CDR3 region has the DNA TGTGCCAGCGGGCGCATGGCAGATACGCAGTATTTT.

The genes are TRBV10-3 and TRBJ2-5; tentative D call: TRBD1 (6 bases). CDR1 is ENHRY and CDR2 is SYGVKD in the germline V gene. The CDR3 is 14 residues long. V lost 5 bases, J lost 2 bases, and 12 bases lay in between. The CDR3 DNA reads TGTGCCATCAGTCCAGGACAGCTACAAGAGACCCAGTACTTC. Residues: CAISPGQLQETQYF.

The J gene is TRBJ1-4, the V gene TRBV28, with a tentative D call TRBD1 (5 bases). From germline, CDR1 is MDHEN and CDR2 SYDVKM. The CDR3 is made up of 12 amino acids. Trimming shortened V by 7 bases and J by 8 bases, and 11 bases separated the two germline ends. The CDR3 DNA sequence: TGTGCCAGCAAGGGAGGGACCGAAAAACTGTTTTTT. Protein sequence: CASKGGTEKLFF.

This clone was seen more than once but under ten times. The sample carries other DNA sequences with the same CDR3. The chain carries TRBV19 and TRBJ2-1, with D unclear. The CDR3 extends over 15 amino acids. V was pared by 1 base and J by 0 bases, with 7 bases between. Germline assignment: CDR1 LNHDA and CDR2 SQIVND (reference sequence). As DNA, the CDR3 is TGTGCCAGTAGTATAGGACGGAGCTCCTACAATGAGCAGTTCTTC. It yields the protein CASSIGRSSYNEQFF. Filled out from reference TRBV19 and TRBJ2-1, the complete variable domain reads DGGITQSPKYLFRKEGQNVTLSCEQNLNHDAMYWYRQDPGQGLRLIYYSQIVNDFQKGDIAEGYSVSREKKESFPLTVTSAQKNPTAFYLCASSIGRSSYNEQFFGPGTRLTVL.

The chain combines TRBV7-2 with TRBJ2-1; D is perhaps TRBD2 (5 bases). The V gene's germline CDR1 is SGHTA and CDR2 FQGNSA. This CDR3 spans 14 amino acids. V gave up 0 bases and J gave up 7 bases, with 10 bases separating them. CDR3 nucleotides: TGTGCCAGCAGCTTAGCGGGAGCTCTGAATGAGCAGTTCTTC. Its translation is CASSLAGALNEQFF.

The chain joins TRBV5-1 to TRBJ1-5; a possible D gene is TRBD1 (6 bases). CDR1 and CDR2 (germline): SGHRS, YFSETQ. The CDR3 length is 14 residues. Trimming took 4 bases from V and 1 from J, leaving 9 bases between them. The CDR3 DNA follows: TGCGCCAGCAGCCCGGGGACAAGCAATCAGCCCCAGCATTTT. This sequence encodes CASSPGTSNQPQHF.

This clone has a handful of counts. This chain links TRBV28 with TRBJ2-2, with 11 bases that match TRBD2. The CDR3 consists of 16 residues. V gave up 6 bases and J gave up 5 bases; unmatched junction bases: 8. The germline gives CDR1 MDHEN, CDR2 SYDVKM. CDR3 sequence: CASRGAGTSGTGELFF. CDR3 in DNA: TGTGCCAGCAGGGGGGCCGGGACTAGCGGTACCGGGGAGCTGTTTTTT.

This clone was seen only a few times. The V gene is TRBV18, the J gene TRBJ2-5; D might be TRBD2 (5 bases). CDR1 and CDR2 from the germline V gene are KGHSH and LQKENI. V gave up 4 bases and J gave up 2 bases, with 14 bases separating them. The CDR3 consists of 15 residues. CDR3 DNA: TGTGCCAGCTCACGGTCGGGATCGGGTCAAGAGACCCAGTACTTC. This sequence encodes CASSRSGSGQETQYF.

The genes are TRBV4-1 and TRBJ2-2; D possibly corresponds to TRBD2 (6 bases). This CDR3 spans 15 amino acids. Germline CDR1 reads MGHRA; CDR2 reads YSYEKL. With 2 bases removed from V and 6 bases from J, the gap between germline ends came to 13 bases. The CDR3 bases are TGCGCCAGCAGCCAAAGAGGAGGGTTTCCCGGGGAGCTGTTTTTT. This encodes CASSQRGGFPGELFF.

This clone was seen only a few times. This chain uses TRBV10-3 with TRBJ2-5, with D hard to call. Trimming cost V 10 bases and J 2 bases, with 8 bases left between them. Germline CDR1 and CDR2: ENHRY and SYGVKD. The CDR3 covers 11 residues. This chain's CDR3 is CATSSQETQYF. The CDR3 coding sequence is TGTGCCACCTCCTCTCAAGAGACCCAGTACTTC.

Only a few counts were recorded for this clone. The chain uses TRBV28 and TRBJ1-2; D is ambiguous. The germline CDR1 and CDR2 sequences are MDHEN and SYDVKM. V was clipped by 8 bases and J by 8 bases, with 18 bases between them. The CDR3 covers 13 residues. In DNA form, the CDR3 reads TGTGCCAGCGGCCCGAGACCCGAGACCGGCTACACCTTC. This translates into CASGPRPETGYTF.